This T cell receptor (beta chain) was observed in a study of blood T cell repertoires in COVID-19. Recruitment covered about two dozen US areas and drew participants whose ages spanned about 18 to 90 years. Participants' reported clinical history set cohort assignment. In the original workflow: The authors estimated nucleated cell counts from reference gene primer amplification. Sequencing used immunoSEQ multiplex PCR; TCRdb keeps in-frame clones, though not all of them. V, J and clone size are taken as reported in that table, and D and trimming were inferred from the DNA itself. The table lists about 210,000 clones, about 83% of them singletons. This clone was picked up one time. The CDR3 runs to 12 residues. Trimming cost V 8 bases and J 3 bases, with 8 bases left between them. Germline V gene sequence: CDR1 MNHEY, CDR2 SMNVEV (reference sequence).

Sample: PBMCs or T cells enriched from blood (not recorded which). This receptor was obtained from a man aged 40-55 years with acute COVID-19. This sequence joins TRBV27 and TRBJ2-1; D is unclear. DNA for the CDR3: TGTGCCAGCCTGACAAGCTACAATGAGCAGTTCTTC. Protein: CASLTSYNEQFF.